Below are 15 T cell receptor beta chains sequenced from a single sample in a study of tumor and adjacent non-tumor tissue in lung cancer. A modified ARM-PCR protocol with three rounds of nested PCR amplified TCRbeta. TCRdb ran MiXCR on the multiplex PCR reads and lists one entry per CDR3 protein. The top ten clones hold roughly 20% of a sample with under 150,000 distinct CDR3 sequences, 66% of them seen once. No cell sorting was done before RNA was extracted from the tissue. The material sequenced was lung tumor tissue. The receptors stem from a man aged 55 to 69 with small cell lung cancer.

The chain recombines TRBV6-2 or TRBV6-3 with TRBJ2-7; weak D call: TRBD1 (6 bases). The CDR3 has 14 amino acids. Germline CDR1 and CDR2: MNHEY and SVGEGT. V lost 4 bases and J 6 bases, leaving 16 bases between the germline ends. CDR3 DNA sequence: TGTGCCAGCAGTTGGGGGACAAGGGGCTCCGAGCAGTACGTC. This codes for CASSWGTRGSEQYV.

In the case of this clonotype: The junction shows a germline mismatch at one end, possibly a read error. This chain uses TRBV7-8 with TRBJ1-1; maybe TRBD1 (5 bases). Germline loops: CDR1 SGHVS, CDR2 FQNEAQ. CDR3 length: 17 amino acids. The CDR3 region has the DNA TGTGCCAGCAGCCCCCGGGGCGTGGGGCAGGTAAACACTGAAGCTTCCTTT. This gives the protein CASSPRGVGQVNTEASF.

This clonotype was picked up many times. The chain is built from TRBV20-1 and TRBJ2-7, with D maybe TRBD1 (6 bases). CDR1 and CDR2 from the germline V gene are DFQATT and SNEGSKA (reference sequence). The CDR3 loop spans 13 amino acids. Trimming pared 0 bases from V and 7 bases from J, leaving 13 bases between. The CDR3 spells CSARDPLRGEQYF. In DNA, the CDR3 is TGCAGTGCTAGAGATCCCCTAAGGGGGGAGCAGTACTTC.

Remarks on this clonotype: At one end, the junction sequence differs from germline, possibly due to a read error. The J gene is TRBJ2-4, the V gene TRBV12-3 or TRBV12-4; TRBD2 agrees at 12 bases. The CDR3 extends over 21 amino acids. The CDR3, as DNA: TGTGTCAGCAAACTACGGGACTCACGACTAGCGGGAGAGGGAACCAAAAACATTCAGTACTTC. Residues: CVSKLRDSRLAGEGTKNIQYF.

This clonotype has just one count. The junction departs from the called germline gene at one end, perhaps through a read error. The chain is built from TRBV4-1 and TRBJ2-3; D not certain. CDR1 MGHRA and CDR2 YSYEKL come from the germline V gene. The CDR3 is 15 amino acids. CDR3 residues: CARSQGSVVKDTQYF. The CDR3 DNA follows: TGCGCCAGAAGCCAAGGATCGGTTGTGAAAGATACGCAGTATTTT.

The rearrangement joins TRBV13 to TRBJ2-5, with D perhaps matching TRBD1 (6 bases). In germline, CDR1 is PRHDT, CDR2 FYEKMQ (reference sequence). Trimming removed 3 bases at V and 5 bases at J, with 13 bases between. The CDR3 spans 14 residues. CDR3 sequence (DNA): TGTGCCAGCAGCTTGGCAGGGGCAATGGAGACCCAGTACTTC. It is translated as CASSLAGAMETQYF. The complete variable domain, with remaining parts taken from reference TRBV13 and TRBJ2-5, reads AAGVIQSPRHLIKEKRETATLKCYPIPRHDTVYWYQQGPGQDPQFLISFYEKMQSDKGSIPDRFSAQQFSDYHSELNMSSLELGDSALYFCASSLAGAMETQYFGPGTRLLVL.

This clonotype has ten or more counts. The chain couples TRBV11-3 to TRBJ2-7; tentatively, D is TRBD2 (6 bases). Germline V gene data show CDR1 as SGHNT and CDR2 as YENEEA. The V end was cut by 3 bases, the J end by 4 bases, with 13 bases between. This CDR3 comprises 14 residues. CDR3 in DNA: TGTGCCAGCAGCTTGGAGGGTATTGTTTACGAGCAGTACTTC. Translation gives CASSLEGIVYEQYF.

About this clonotype itself: One end of the junction is discordant with germline, which a read error may explain. The chain couples TRBV12-3 or TRBV12-4 to TRBJ1-2, with 8 positions matching TRBD1. This CDR3 comprises 14 residues. The CDR3: CARSWAGGHDGYTF. The CDR3 nucleotides read TGTGCCAGAAGTTGGGCAGGGGGCCATGATGGCTACACCTTC.

To note about this clonotype: At one end the junction does not follow the germline gene, possibly because of a read error. The chain is built from TRBV20-1 and TRBJ2-3, with TRBD2 matching over 10 bases. This CDR3 has 13 amino acids. Per germline, CDR1 DFQATT and CDR2 SNEGSKA (reference sequence). The CDR3 DNA sequence: TGCAGTGCCCTAGCGGGAGTCACAGATACGCAGTGTTTT. It codes for CSALAGVTDTQCF.

J is TRBJ1-3 and V is TRBV6-1, with 7 bases matching TRBD1. Germline V gene data show CDR1 as MNHNS and CDR2 as SASEGT. The CDR3 contains 16 residues. Trimming at V came to 6 bases and at J to 4 bases, leaving 12 bases not matched to a gene. CDR3 residues: CASSEVLGTAGNTIYF. DNA of the CDR3: TGTGCCAGCAGCGAGGTTCTAGGGACAGCCGGAAACACCATATATTTT.

Turning to this clonotype: A read error may produce the germline difference seen at one junction end. The genes are TRBV11-1 and TRBJ2-5; a weak D match, TRBD1 (5 bases). CDR3 size: 14 residues. The germline gives CDR1 SGHAT, CDR2 FQDESV (reference sequence). CDR3 region: CASSEDTVKETKYF. The CDR3 DNA is TGTGCCAGCAGCGAGGACACGGTAAAAGAGACCAAGTACTTC.

This sequence joins TRBV4-1 and TRBJ1-1; D ambiguous. The CDR3 spans 12 residues. CDR1 is MGHRA, CDR2 YSYEKL, per germline. Between the trimmed V and J ends, which lost 4 bases and 10 bases, there was a span of 13 bases. The CDR3 DNA sequence: TGCGCCAGCAGCCCCGTAGGTCAGGTAGCTTTCTTT. This encodes CASSPVGQVAFF.

The chain uses TRBV6-1 and TRBJ2-3; no reliable D call. The CDR3 is made up of 13 amino acids. Germline V lookup: CDR1 MNHNS, CDR2 SASEGT. V was pared by 3 bases and J by 4 bases, with 8 bases between. CDR3 in amino acids: CASSEINSDTQYF. The CDR3 DNA follows: TGTGCCAGCAGTGAGATTAATTCAGATACGCAGTATTTT.

About this clonotype: A junction end diverges from the germline sequence, so it may reflect a read error. This chain joins TRBV11-2 and TRBJ2-1; possible D gene TRBD1, 5 bases. In germline, CDR1 is SGHAT, CDR2 FQNNGV. This CDR3 has 13 amino acids. CDR3 sequence reads: CASSLGRTWGRLF. CDR3 in DNA: TGTGCCAGCAGCTTAGGGCGGACATGGGGCCGGCTCTTC.

Turning to this clonotype: One end of the junction does not line up with germline, which may come from a read error. The V and J genes are TRBV6-1 and TRBJ2-5; TRBD1 is a possible D gene (6 bases). CDR1 is MNHNS and CDR2 is SASEGT in the germline V gene. CDR3 size: 15 residues. The CDR3 DNA follows: TGCGCCAGCCGAGCAGGTCAAGGGGGCCAAGAGACCCAGTACTTC. It encodes CASRAGQGGQETQYF.